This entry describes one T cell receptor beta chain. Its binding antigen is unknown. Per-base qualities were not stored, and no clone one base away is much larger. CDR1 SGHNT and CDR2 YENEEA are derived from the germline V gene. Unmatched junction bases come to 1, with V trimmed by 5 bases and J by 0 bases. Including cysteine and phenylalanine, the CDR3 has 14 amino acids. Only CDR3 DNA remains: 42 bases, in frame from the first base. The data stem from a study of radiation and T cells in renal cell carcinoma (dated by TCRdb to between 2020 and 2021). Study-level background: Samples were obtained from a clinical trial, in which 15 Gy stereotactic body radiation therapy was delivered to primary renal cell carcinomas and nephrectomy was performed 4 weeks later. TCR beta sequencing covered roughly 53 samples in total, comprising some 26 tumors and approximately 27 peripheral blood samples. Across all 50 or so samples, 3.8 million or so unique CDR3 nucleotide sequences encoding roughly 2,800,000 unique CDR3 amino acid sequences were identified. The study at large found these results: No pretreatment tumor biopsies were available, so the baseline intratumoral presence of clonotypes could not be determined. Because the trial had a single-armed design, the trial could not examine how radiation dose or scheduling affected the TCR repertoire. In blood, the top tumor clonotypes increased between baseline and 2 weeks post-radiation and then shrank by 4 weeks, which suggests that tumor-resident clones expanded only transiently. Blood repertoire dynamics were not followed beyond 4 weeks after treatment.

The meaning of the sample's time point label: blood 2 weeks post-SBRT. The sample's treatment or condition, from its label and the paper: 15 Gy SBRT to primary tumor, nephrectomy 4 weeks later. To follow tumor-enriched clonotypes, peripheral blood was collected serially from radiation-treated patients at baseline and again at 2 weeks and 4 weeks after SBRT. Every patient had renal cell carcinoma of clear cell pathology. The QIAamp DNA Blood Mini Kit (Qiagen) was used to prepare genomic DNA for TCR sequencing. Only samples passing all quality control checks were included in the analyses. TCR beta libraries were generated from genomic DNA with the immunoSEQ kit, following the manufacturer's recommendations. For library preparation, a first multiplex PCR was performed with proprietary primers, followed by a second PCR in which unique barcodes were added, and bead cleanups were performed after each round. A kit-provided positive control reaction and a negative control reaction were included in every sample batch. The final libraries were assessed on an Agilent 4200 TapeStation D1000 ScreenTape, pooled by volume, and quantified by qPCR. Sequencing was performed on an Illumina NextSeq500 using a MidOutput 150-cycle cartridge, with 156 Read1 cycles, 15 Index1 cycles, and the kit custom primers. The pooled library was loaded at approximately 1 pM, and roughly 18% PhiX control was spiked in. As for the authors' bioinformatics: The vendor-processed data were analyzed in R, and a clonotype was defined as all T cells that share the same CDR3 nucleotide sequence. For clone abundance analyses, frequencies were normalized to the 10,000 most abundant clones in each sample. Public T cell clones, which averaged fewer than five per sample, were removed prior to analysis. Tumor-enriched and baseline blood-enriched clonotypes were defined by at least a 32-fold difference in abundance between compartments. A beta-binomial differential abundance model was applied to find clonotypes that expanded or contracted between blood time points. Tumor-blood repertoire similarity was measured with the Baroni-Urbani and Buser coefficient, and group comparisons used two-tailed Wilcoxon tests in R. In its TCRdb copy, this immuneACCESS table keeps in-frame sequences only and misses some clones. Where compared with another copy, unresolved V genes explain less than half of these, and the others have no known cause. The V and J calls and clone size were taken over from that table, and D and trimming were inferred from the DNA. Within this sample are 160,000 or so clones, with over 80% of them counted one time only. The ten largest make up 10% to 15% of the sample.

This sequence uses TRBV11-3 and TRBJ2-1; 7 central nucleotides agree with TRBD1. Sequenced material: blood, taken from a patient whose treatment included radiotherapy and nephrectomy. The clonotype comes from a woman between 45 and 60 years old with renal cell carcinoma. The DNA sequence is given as TGTGCCAGCAGCCGGGACAGCTCCTACAATGAGCAGTTCTTC. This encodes CASSRDSSYNEQFF.